The 4 T cell receptor beta chains presented below share a single source sample, sequenced in a study of blood T cell repertoires in COVID-19. Method: immunoSEQ multiplex PCR; TCRdb's copy keeps in-frame clones and lacks some. Among 200,000 to 300,000 clones listed, approximately 80% were seen once. The material sequenced was peripheral blood. These receptors all stem from an older woman with active or convalescent COVID-19.

The J gene is TRBJ2-5, the V gene TRBV10-3, with TRBD2 matching over 14 bases. The CDR3 sequence is 15 residues long. Germline loops: CDR1 ENHRY, CDR2 SYGVKD. V trimming: 6 bases; J trimming: 5 bases; junction bases outside the gene matches: 5. CDR3 protein: CAISLTSGGVETQYF. For the CDR3, the DNA is TGTGCCATCAGCCTGACTAGCGGGGGGGTTGAGACCCAGTACTTC.

This chain joins TRBV9 and TRBJ2-3; 9 bases agree with TRBD2. This CDR3 has 16 residues. Per the germline V gene, CDR1 is SGDLS and CDR2 is YYNGEE. The V segment lost 2 bases and the J segment 4 bases; nucleotides outside the gene matches: 8. The CDR3 protein is CASSVDAGGRPDTQYF. The CDR3 DNA sequence: TGTGCCAGCAGCGTCGATGCGGGGGGGCGTCCAGATACGCAGTATTTT.

The chain has TRBV11-2 and TRBJ1-3; 10 bases align to TRBD1. The CDR3 covers 18 residues. Germline CDR1 and CDR2: SGHAT and FQNNGV. J lost 0 bases, V lost 5 bases, and 10 bases had no gene match. The CDR3 protein is CASSRTGQGLSSGNTIYF. For the CDR3, the DNA is TGTGCCAGCAGCCGTACGGGACAGGGGCTGAGCTCTGGAAACACCATATATTTT.

The CDR3 DNA is TGTGCCAGCAGCAATCACAGGGAGTACACCTTC. Translating gives CASSNHREYTF. This chain links TRBV5-5 with TRBJ1-2, with D maybe TRBD1 (6 bases). Trimming removed 4 bases at V and 11 bases at J, with 12 bases between. The CDR3 sequence is 11 residues long. Germline-derived CDR1 and CDR2 are SGHKS and YYEKEE (reference sequence).